What follows describes a single TCR beta chain. What it binds is unknown. The sample is drawn from a study of human T cells and chemical hapten exposure. Study information: Minor volume differences among pooled libraries chiefly drove per-sample TCR yield variation.

Total RNA was extracted from unfractionated whole blood. Trimming left V 2 bases short and J 0 bases short, with 17 bases between. Per germline, CDR1 DFQATT and CDR2 SNEGSKA (reference sequence). CDR3 size: 16 residues. Single cDNA molecules in the library carried unique molecular identifiers attached during preparation. As originally analysed: Samples held a median of 95,638 TCRs, range 23,224–690,600. Using its own MiXCR run on the reads, TCRdb lists one record per CDR3 protein. The V and J calls and clone size are TCRdb's, not the authors'. The sample gives about 120,000 distinct CDR3 sequences, more than 8.5% of which show up once; 1.4% is in the top ten. Overall study results and limits: The number of TCRs above 1 in 1000 frequency did not change after DPC sensitization.

This clonotype was obtained from a human donor in good health. Some clones in this sample may be carry-over from other donors' samples. The V and J genes are TRBV20-1 and TRBJ2-7, with D tentatively TRBD1 (6 bases). Sequences were obtained from whole blood. This chain's CDR3 is CSARSGTGTLSYEQYF. CDR3 DNA sequence: TGCAGTGCTAGATCGGGCACCGGGACACTCTCCTACGAGCAGTACTTC.